This T cell receptor (beta chain) comes out of a study of blood T cell repertoires in COVID-19. This clone has a single count. Trimming removed 7 bases from V and 6 bases from J, with 13 bases in between. The CDR3 covers 13 residues. Generated by immunoSEQ multiplex PCR, the TCRdb table keeps only in-frame clones and is missing some. The sample lists around 140,000 clones, under 90% seen once, with roughly 3.9% in the top ten. This receptor was obtained from a man in his fifties in a cohort exposed to, infected with or recovered from COVID-19 (not recorded which). Sequencing input: PBMCs or T cells enriched from blood (not recorded which). The chain uses TRBV12-3 or TRBV12-4 and TRBJ1-5; D may be TRBD1 (5 bases). CDR3 protein: CASTRALSQPQHF. The CDR3 DNA follows: TGTGCCAGCACCAGGGCTTTGAGTCAGCCCCAGCATTTT.